A selection of T cell receptor beta chains follows, all from one sample in a study of shared clonotypes between healthy human individuals. Assay used: immunoSEQ multiplex PCR; TCRdb lists only in-frame clones, some missing. The profile covers about 1 million clones, with about 75% appearing a single time and approximately 1.5% taken by the ten largest. Sequencing was carried out using memory CD4+ T cells sorted from blood. The source is a man aged 18 to 35 in good health. Both conserved end residues are trimmed from each CDR3.

TRBJ1-3 TRBV28 ATTRWSFSGNTIY
TRBJ2-4 TRBV2 ATGTSLPGDIQY
TRBJ2-2 TRBV19 ASSPRFRTANTGELF
TRBJ1-4 TRBV6-1 ASRQGVANEKLF
TRBJ2-7 TRBV6-1 ASSDRTSGAYEQY
TRBJ2-3 TRBV30 AWGRGTQY
TRBJ1-2 TRBV28 ASSPAAVYGYT
TRBJ1-5 TRBV6-5 ASSYGQTNQPQH
TRBJ1-1 TRBV30 AWSDPRGQNTEAF
TRBJ2-7 TRBV2 ASSETGILHEQY
TRBJ2-6 TRBV6-1 ASSEYRREGAGANVLT
TRBJ1-1 TRBV27 ASSHGRDRENTEAF
TRBJ2-7 TRBV6-6 ASRGSGRVNEQY
TRBJ2-7 TRBV10-1 ASSEEGAGGYEQY
TRBJ2-7 TRBV18 ASSPLPPGTGTYEQY
TRBJ1-5 TRBV7-9 ASSPTKDQPQH
TRBJ1-2 TRBV7-2 ASSLTVYGYT
TRBJ1-4 TRBV19 ASRAMPSQNEKLF
TRBJ2-7 TRBV5-1 ASSLLGDEQY
TRBJ1-6 TRBV27 ASSWTGDNSPLH
TRBJ2-2 TRBV2 ASSVFGGPGELF
TRBJ1-4 TRBV9 ASRPWALGQGIESVKLF
TRBJ2-7 TRBV19 ASSKGTYEQY
TRBJ1-5 TRBV11-2 ASSSQDGYNQPQH
TRBJ1-6 TRBV28 ASKGQVYNSPLH